This T cell receptor beta chain was recovered during a study of cytomegalovirus exposure and HLA in healthy donors (dated by TCRdb to 2016 to 2017). For context, the study as a whole: An earlier analysis of approximately 590 of the donors reported approximately 300 Gb of sequence data and approximately 110 million unique TCR beta sequences from about 180 million T cells. Class I and class II HLA loci were covered by the typing at four-digit resolution. The study aimed to test whether signatures of past pathogen exposure could be identified by cataloging public T cell receptors. An earlier analysis of roughly 580 of the donors used high-throughput TCR beta sequencing to judge whether each TCR beta V gene segment behaved as functional or pseudogenic. Every discovery cohort repertoire had been produced on one sequencing platform. Donor age, sex, ethnicity and CMV serostatus were compiled alongside the repertoire data. Of the roughly 400 genotyped donors, over 70% fell in the genetic ancestry cluster associated with self-reported Caucasian donors. On average, approximately 250,000 unique TCR beta nucleotide sequences were sequenced per donor among some 420 genotyped donors of the cohort, with roughly a sixth of those sequences being non-productive. To predict cytomegalovirus infection status, the study brought together high-throughput TCR immunosequencing, statistical association of individual TCRs with disease status, and machine learning. To study patterns of TCR occurrence, a later analysis re-analyzed previously published TCR beta repertoires from around 660 donors and added high-resolution HLA genotyping. Five DR-DQ haplotypes were handled as single units for association and clustering, since linkage in the cohort was strong. About 300 gigabases of sequencing data and some 85 million unique TCR sequences were included in an early release covering around 600 HLA-typed donors. The study used immunosequencing to profile the T cell repertoires of under 700 subjects and linked those repertoires to cytomegalovirus serostatus. The later analysis used no new phenotypic data to find candidate immune exposures, relying instead on TCR beta sequences and their occurrence across donors. A later genetic analysis used genome-wide SNP genotypes for about 60% of the roughly 700 donors, treating that subset as a discovery cohort. Along with the roughly 700-subject first cohort, a separate validation cohort of some 130 different subjects was used. Typing coverage varied by locus: roughly 620-640 donors for A, B, C, DRB1 and DQB1; roughly 500 for DQA1; around 570 for DPA1; more than 450 for DPB1. Overall study outcomes, separate from this receptor: Because HLA typing was unavailable for some donors at each locus, only the typed subset was used in association tests. A cluster of highly shared sequence variants was judged likely to represent a technical artifact of the sequencing pipeline. Because the 87-base-pair reads could not distinguish some IMGT-functional V segments, including TRBV6-2 and TRBV6-3, those segments were excluded. Because counts were too low, roughly 17 rarely observed V segments, including chromosome 9 orphons, were left out of the earlier analysis of approximately 500 of the donors. A later genetic analysis associated a missense DCLRE1C variant with V-gene and J-gene trimming of TCR beta chains, and an independent cohort replicated the association. In a later analysis, most CMV-associated TCR beta chains were found to appear HLA-restricted, with HLA associations seemingly driven largely by CMV exposure. Specific HLA alleles were associated with over 15,000 TCR beta sequences at a false discovery rate of 0.05 in a later analysis. Linkage disequilibrium might explain the correlated functional status among segregating V segments, but an unknown experimental factor could not be excluded. A later analysis reported that several top co-occurrence clusters appeared linked to parvovirus B19, influenza, CMV and Epstein-Barr virus. Compared with the approximately 710-donor mean, donors in an Asian-associated ancestry cluster had fewer N-insertions in productive TCRs, according to a later genetic analysis. The study listed approximately 160 TCR beta chains as associated with cytomegalovirus. A few of the identified cytomegalovirus-associated TCR beta chains were confirmed in vitro to be specific for cytomegalovirus antigens. A further reported finding was that TCR beta sequences accurately predicted the HLA-A and HLA-B alleles for most subjects in the first cohort. It was suggested by the authors that the approach could potentially be generalized to other disease states and immunological phenotypes. Strong co-occurrence of HLA alleles, especially DR and DQ, made assigning TCR associations to individual alleles difficult. Sequencing depth was assumed to be roughly uniform across donors in the presence/absence analyses, though that assumption may not hold. In an earlier analysis of about 600 of the donors, most TCR beta V segments appeared in productive rearrangements about 90% or about 30% of the time, broadly matching IMGT annotations. Only TCR beta chains were sequenced in this cohort, and the absence of alpha or paired-chain data limited detectable features. While some public TCRs were present in many individuals, most TCR sequences turned up only very rarely across donors. The only immune exposure information available for the cohort was CMV serostatus. The classifier was reported to diagnose cytomegalovirus status with high specificity and sensitivity in both the original and validation cohorts. In a later analysis, HLA-associated TCR beta chains showed more clonal expansion and lower generation probabilities than non-associated chains that were equally common. According to a later analysis, TCR association rates differed among HLA loci, with DRB1 alleles showing the most associated TCRs and HLA-C alleles showing the fewest.

Of note for this clone: The specificity of this receptor is unknown. No base qualities exist here, and no much larger clone lies one base off it.

The library was built by means of the immunoSEQ multiplex PCR assay. For the multiplex PCR, a mixture combining 60 forward primers for TCR Vbeta segments and 13 reverse primers for TCR Jbeta segments was used. Amplification of the CDR3 region of rearranged TCR beta genes was performed with a multiplex PCR assay on genomic DNA. The amplified TCR beta libraries were sequenced on the Illumina HiSeq System as 87-base-pair reads. In the original analysis: A later analysis counted some 80 million unique TCR beta chains across the approximately 700 repertoires, and about 10 million of these chains were shared by at least two donors. To remove PCR and sequencing errors, raw reads were error-corrected and collapsed into unique sequences using a nearest-neighbor algorithm that merged closely related sequences. To assign V, D and J gene segments, CDR3 sequences were aligned to IMGT reference sequences. For a sequence to be retained, a match of at least six nucleotides was required to both a V gene segment and a J gene segment. A rearrangement was called productive if the CDR3 had no stop codons and remained in frame with V and J, and every other rearrangement was called non-productive. Following IMGT convention, CDR3 was defined as the stretch from the second conserved V-encoded cysteine up to the conserved J-encoded phenylalanine. In an earlier analysis of roughly 580 of the donors, sequences lacking an unambiguous match to a single V gene segment were excluded. In an earlier analysis of approximately 500 of the donors, a V segment was called functional when productive rearrangements were above 56.7%, and segregating when the standard deviation between donors exceeded 5%. A statistical classification framework was developed to diagnose cytomegalovirus status using the catalog of TCR beta chain sequences. V and J gene assignment, in a later analysis, came from comparing TCR nucleotide sequences with IMGT/GENE-DB human TR gene sequences. In a later analysis, CDR3 sequences and most-parsimonious VDJ recombination scenarios were assigned using the TCRdist pipeline. In a later analysis, each TCR beta chain was defined by its CDR3 amino acid sequence together with its V-gene family, and reads without a unique V-gene family were excluded. In a later analysis, 450 to 600 highly shared, low-generation-probability nucleotide sequences were removed to address suspected cross-contamination and a sequencing artifact. For each public chain, a later analysis derived a clonal expansion index from normalized ranks of inferred template counts within each repertoire. In a later analysis, generation probabilities were computed with a VDJ recombination model fitted to out-of-frame rearrangements, and the resulting probabilities were checked against IGoR. Hypergeometric tests were used in a later analysis to score TCR-TCR, TCR-HLA and TCR-CMV co-occurrence, with a repertoire-size bias correction applied to the TCR pairs. In a later analysis, false discovery rates were estimated by permuting HLA or CMV assignments 20 times. In a later analysis, co-occurring TCRs were grouped using DBSCAN, and TCRdist sequence similarity was added for clustering within HLA-allele-positive subsets. Co-occurrence clustering excluded repertoires with fewer than 30,000 or more than 120,000 public chains, plus five with anomalous nucleotide sharing. In TCRdb, the immuneACCESS table is reduced to in-frame sequences with V and J assigned. These tables do not hold every clone; where another copy was compared, an unresolved V gene accounts for under half, and the others remain unexplained. The V and J calls and clone size come from that table; D and trimming were worked out from the DNA. This sample has about 90,000 clones in its table, and about 73% of those were observed once. Roughly 16% of the sample rests with the top ten.

In total, about 650 healthy bone marrow donors made up the cohort. All cohort members were sampled while nominally healthy, although unrecorded immune exposures were likely present. The donor was CMV seropositive and was included in the group of some 290 seropositive cohort members. Each donor provided a peripheral blood sample, and peripheral blood mononuclear cells were used for TCR beta sequencing. The Qiagen DNeasy Blood Extraction Kit was used to extract genomic DNA from the blood cell samples. For CDR1 and CDR2, the germline V gene lists SGHRS and YFSETQ. Including cysteine and phenylalanine, the CDR3 has 15 amino acids. The kept DNA is CDR3 alone, 45 bases in frame from the first base. Relative to germline, V is 3 bases shorter and J is 4 bases shorter, with 14 bases between their ends.

The sequenced sample was PBMCs. Here the chain combines TRBV5-1 and TRBJ1-3; tentative D gene TRBD1, with 5 bases matching. The TCR originated in a woman aged 45-65 years in good health and CMV-seropositive. Here the CDR3 is given as CASSSGQGMGNTIYF. The DNA sequence is TGCGCCAGCAGCTCAGGCCAGGGTATGGGAAACACCATATATTTT.